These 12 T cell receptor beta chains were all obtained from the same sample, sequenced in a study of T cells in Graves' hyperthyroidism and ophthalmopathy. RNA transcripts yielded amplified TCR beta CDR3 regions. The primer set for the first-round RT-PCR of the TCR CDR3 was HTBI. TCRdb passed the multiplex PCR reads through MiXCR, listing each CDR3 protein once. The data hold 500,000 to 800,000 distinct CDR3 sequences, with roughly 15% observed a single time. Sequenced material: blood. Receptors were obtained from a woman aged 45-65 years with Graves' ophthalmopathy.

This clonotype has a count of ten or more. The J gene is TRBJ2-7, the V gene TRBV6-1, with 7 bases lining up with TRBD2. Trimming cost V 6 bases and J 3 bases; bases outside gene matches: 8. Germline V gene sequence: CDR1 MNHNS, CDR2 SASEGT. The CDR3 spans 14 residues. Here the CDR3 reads CASRRWEGSYEQYF. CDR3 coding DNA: TGTGCCAGCAGGCGCTGGGAGGGTAGCTACGAGCAGTACTTC.

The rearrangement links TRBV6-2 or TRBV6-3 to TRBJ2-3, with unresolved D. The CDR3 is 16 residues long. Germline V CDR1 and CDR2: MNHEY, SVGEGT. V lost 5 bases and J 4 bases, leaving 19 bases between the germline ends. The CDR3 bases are TGTGCCAGCAGTCACAGAGGCCCATCGGGCCCAGATACGCAGTATTTT. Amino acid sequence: CASSHRGPSGPDTQYF.

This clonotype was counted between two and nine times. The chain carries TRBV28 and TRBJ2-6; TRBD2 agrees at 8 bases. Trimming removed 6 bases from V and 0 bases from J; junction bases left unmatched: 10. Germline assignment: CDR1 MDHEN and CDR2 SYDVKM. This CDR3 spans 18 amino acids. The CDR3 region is CASRPPELAVSGANVLTF. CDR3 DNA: TGTGCCAGCAGACCCCCGGAACTAGCGGTCTCTGGGGCCAACGTCCTGACTTTC. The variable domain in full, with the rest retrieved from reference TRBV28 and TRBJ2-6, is DVKVTQSSRYLVKRTGEKVFLECVQDMDHENMFWYRQDPGLGLRLIYFSYDVKMKEKGDIPEGYSVSREKKERFSLILESASTNQTSMYLCASRPPELAVSGANVLTFGAGSRLTVL.

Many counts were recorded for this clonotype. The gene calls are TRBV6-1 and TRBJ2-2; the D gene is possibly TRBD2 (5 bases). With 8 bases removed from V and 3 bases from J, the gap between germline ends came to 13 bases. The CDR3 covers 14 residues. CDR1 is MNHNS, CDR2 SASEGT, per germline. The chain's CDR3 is CASHGDPDTGELFF. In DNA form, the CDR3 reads TGTGCCAGCCACGGGGATCCGGACACCGGGGAGCTGTTTTTT.

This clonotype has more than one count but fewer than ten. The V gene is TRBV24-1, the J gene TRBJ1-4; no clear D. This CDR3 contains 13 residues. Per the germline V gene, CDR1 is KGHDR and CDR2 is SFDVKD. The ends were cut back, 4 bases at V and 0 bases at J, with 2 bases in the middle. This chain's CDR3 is CATSEATNEKLFF. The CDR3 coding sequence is TGTGCCACCAGTGAAGCAACTAATGAAAAACTGTTTTTT.

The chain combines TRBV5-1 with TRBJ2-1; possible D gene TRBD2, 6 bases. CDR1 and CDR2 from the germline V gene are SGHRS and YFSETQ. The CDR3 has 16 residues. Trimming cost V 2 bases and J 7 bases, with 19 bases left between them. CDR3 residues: CASSFGLPQPWNEQFF. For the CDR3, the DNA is TGCGCCAGCAGCTTTGGACTACCCCAGCCCTGGAATGAGCAGTTCTTC. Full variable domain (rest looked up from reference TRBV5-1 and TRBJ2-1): KAGVTQTPRYLIKTRGQQVTLSCSPISGHRSVSWYQQTPGQGLQFLFEYFSETQRNKGNFPGRFSGRQFSNSRSEMNVSTLELGDSALYLCASSFGLPQPWNEQFFGPGTRLTVL.

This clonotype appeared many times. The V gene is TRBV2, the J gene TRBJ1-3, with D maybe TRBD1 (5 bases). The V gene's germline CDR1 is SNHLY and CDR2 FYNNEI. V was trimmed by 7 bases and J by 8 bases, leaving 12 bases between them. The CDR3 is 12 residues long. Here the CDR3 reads CASNFRADTIYF. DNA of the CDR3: TGTGCCAGCAATTTCAGGGCGGACACCATATATTTT.

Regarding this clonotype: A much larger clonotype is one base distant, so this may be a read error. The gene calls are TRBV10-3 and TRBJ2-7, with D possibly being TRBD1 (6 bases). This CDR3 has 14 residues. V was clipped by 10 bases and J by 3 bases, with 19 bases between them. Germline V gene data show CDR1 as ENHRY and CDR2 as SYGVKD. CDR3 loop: CASRYANRDYEQYF. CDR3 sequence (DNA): TGTGCCAGCAGATACGCCAACAGGGACTACGAGCAGTACTTC.

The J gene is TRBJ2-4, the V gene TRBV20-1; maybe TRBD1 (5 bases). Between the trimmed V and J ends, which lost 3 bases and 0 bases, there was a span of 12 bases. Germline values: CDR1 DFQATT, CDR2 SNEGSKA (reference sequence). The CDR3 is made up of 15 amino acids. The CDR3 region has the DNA TGCAGTGCTAGCCTAGACAGTATAGCCAAAAACATTCAGTACTTC. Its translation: CSASLDSIAKNIQYF.

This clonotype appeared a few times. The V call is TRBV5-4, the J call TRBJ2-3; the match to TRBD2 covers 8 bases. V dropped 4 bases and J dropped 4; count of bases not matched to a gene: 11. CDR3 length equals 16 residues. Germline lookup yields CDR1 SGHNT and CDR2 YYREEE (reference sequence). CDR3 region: CASSLKRERDSDTQYF. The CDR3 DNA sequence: TGTGCCAGCAGCCTGAAGCGGGAGAGAGACTCAGATACGCAGTATTTT.

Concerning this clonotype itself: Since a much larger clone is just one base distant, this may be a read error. As DNA, the CDR3 is TGTGCCAGCAGTCCCTTGAGGAGCGGGACGCCCCTGACGCAGTACTTC. This encodes CASSPLRSGTPLTQYF. J is TRBJ2-5 and V is TRBV11-1; 7 nucleotides line up with TRBD2. V trimming: 6 bases; J trimming: 11 bases; junction bases outside the gene matches: 21. CDR3 length: 16 amino acids. Germline values: CDR1 SGHAT, CDR2 FQDESV (reference sequence).

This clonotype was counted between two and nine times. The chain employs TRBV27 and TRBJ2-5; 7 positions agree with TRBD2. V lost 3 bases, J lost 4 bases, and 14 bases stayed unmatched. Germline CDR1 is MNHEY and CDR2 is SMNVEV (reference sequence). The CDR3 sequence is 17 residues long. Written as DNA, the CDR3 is TGTGCCAGCAGTTTTTCGGGCAAGGGCTGGGAGGGAGAGACCCAGTACTTC. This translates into CASSFSGKGWEGETQYF.